The 10 T cell receptor beta chains in this list originate from one sample, sequenced in a study of blood T cell repertoires in COVID-19. TCRdb's table, derived via immunoSEQ multiplex PCR, lists solely in-frame clones and lacks some. Counted here are approximately 170,000 clones, around nine tenths occurring once; the ten biggest clones make up approximately 1.1%. The sample comprised peripheral blood. The receptors derive from a man aged 30 to 39 with acute or convalescent COVID-19.

The rearrangement links TRBV6-5 to TRBJ1-1, with a possible D match to TRBD1 (5 bases). The CDR3 is 13 amino acids. V was trimmed by 6 bases and J by 2 bases, leaving 10 bases between them. CDR1 MNHEY and CDR2 SVGAGI come from the germline V gene. CDR3 sequence (DNA): TGTGCCAGCAGAACGGGGGGAAACACTGAAGCTTTCTTT. Its protein product is CASRTGGNTEAFF.

The chain carries TRBV6-5 and TRBJ1-1, with 8 bases that match TRBD1. This CDR3 contains 14 residues. With V trimmed by 7 bases and J by 5 bases, 9 bases remained unmatched. Germline lookup yields CDR1 MNHEY and CDR2 SVGAGI. The CDR3 here is CASMAGGAETEAFF. The CDR3 DNA reads as TGTGCCAGCATGGCAGGGGGCGCGGAAACTGAAGCTTTCTTT.

CDR3 DNA sequence: TGTGCCAGCAGTTACTCGACAGGGGGCGGCACTGAAGCTTTCTTT. Translating gives CASSYSTGGGTEAFF. The rearrangement joins TRBV6-5 to TRBJ1-1; 10 nucleotides align to TRBD1. Germline V CDR1 and CDR2: MNHEY, SVGAGI. CDR3 length: 15 residues. V lost 0 bases, J lost 4 bases, and 2 bases stayed unmatched.

The J gene is TRBJ1-1, the V gene TRBV5-1; 7 nucleotides align to TRBD1. With 2 bases clipped from V and 1 base from J, the junction kept 5 bases outside the gene matches. Germline values: CDR1 SGHRS, CDR2 YFSETQ. The CDR3 totals 15 residues. This CDR3 is CASSFQTGPNTEAFF. CDR3 nucleotide sequence: TGCGCCAGCAGCTTCCAGACAGGGCCGAACACTGAAGCTTTCTTT. Together with reference TRBV5-1 and TRBJ1-1, the CDR3 gives the full variable domain: KAGVTQTPRYLIKTRGQQVTLSCSPISGHRSVSWYQQTPGQGLQFLFEYFSETQRNKGNFPGRFSGRQFSNSRSEMNVSTLELGDSALYLCASSFQTGPNTEAFFGQGTRLTVV.

This clone was counted a single time. This chain joins TRBV2 and TRBJ2-2; tentative D call: TRBD1 (6 bases). The V gene lost 7 bases and the J gene lost 4 bases, with 13 bases spanning the gap. Germline V CDR1 and CDR2: SNHLY, FYNNEI. The CDR3 is 14 amino acids. The CDR3: CASTPTGFTGELFF. In nucleotides, the CDR3 is TGTGCCAGCACACCGACAGGTTTCACCGGGGAGCTGTTTTTT.

This clone was observed once. The CDR3 spells CASSRQGAEGYTF. The CDR3 nucleotides read TGTGCCAGCAGCCGACAGGGGGCAGAGGGCTACACCTTC. The chain is built from TRBV11-2 and TRBJ1-2; 10 positions agree with TRBD1. The V segment lost 5 bases and the J segment 8 bases; nucleotides outside the gene matches: 5. Germline-derived CDR1 and CDR2 are SGHAT and FQNNGV. The CDR3 totals 13 residues.

In this sample, this clone turned up a few times. The chain uses TRBV3-1 (or the pseudogene TRBV3-2) and TRBJ1-1; D is perhaps TRBD1 (5 bases). CDR3 length: 15 residues. The V gene lost 0 bases and the J gene lost 5 bases, with 13 bases spanning the gap. Germline values: CDR1 LGHDT, CDR2 YNNKEL (reference sequence). CDR3 bases: TGTGCCAGCAGCCAAGAGGGAAGCGGGGGGACTGAAGCTTTCTTT. Amino acids: CASSQEGSGGTEAFF.

This sequence joins TRBV2 and TRBJ2-1; D ambiguous. The germline CDR1 and CDR2 sequences are SNHLY and FYNNEI. The ends were cut back, 2 bases at V and 7 bases at J, with 9 bases in the middle. This CDR3 is 13 amino acids long. The CDR3 loop reads CASSEFSVNEQFF. In DNA form, the CDR3 reads TGTGCCAGCAGTGAATTTTCCGTGAATGAGCAGTTCTTC.

V usage is TRBV4-1 and J usage is TRBJ2-7; D gene unclear. Trimming stripped 5 bases from V and 0 bases from J, with 17 bases between. The CDR3 runs 16 residues. Per the germline V gene, CDR1 is MGHRA and CDR2 is YSYEKL. The DNA for the CDR3 is TGCGCCAGCAGCTTAGACAACTTGGATAGCTCCTACGAGCAGTACTTC. Translation gives CASSLDNLDSSYEQYF.

The CDR3 here is CASTSAGVGEQYF. CDR3 coding DNA: TGTGCCAGTACGTCGGCAGGGGTAGGCGAGCAGTACTTC. V usage is TRBV6-5 and J usage is TRBJ2-7; tentative D call: TRBD1 (6 bases). CDR3 size: 13 residues. The V and J ends lost 9 bases and 6 bases respectively, with 18 bases between them. Germline CDR1 reads MNHEY; CDR2 reads SVGAGI.